These 14 T cell receptor beta chains came from one sample sequenced in a study of response to subunit inactivated influenza vaccine. MiXCR, run by TCRdb on the RT-PCR reads, gives a single entry per CDR3 protein. Of approximately 700,000 distinct CDR3 sequences in the sample, approximately 13% were seen once. Sequenced material: PBMCs from blood, taken 14 to 15 days before vaccination. Every receptor here comes from a man over 45 who received an inactivated influenza vaccine.

The chain joins TRBV5-1 to TRBJ2-3; 10 bases align to TRBD2. The CDR3 totals 15 residues. V shed 7 bases, J shed 4 bases, and the junction held 9 bases outside the gene matches. CDR1 and CDR2 from the germline V gene are SGHRS and YFSETQ. The CDR3: CASRSGTSASDTQYF. CDR3 DNA: TGCGCCAGCCGATCCGGGACTAGCGCCTCAGATACGCAGTATTTT. Looking up the rest from reference TRBV5-1 and TRBJ2-3 gives the full variable domain: KAGVTQTPRYLIKTRGQQVTLSCSPISGHRSVSWYQQTPGQGLQFLFEYFSETQRNKGNFPGRFSGRQFSNSRSEMNVSTLELGDSALYLCASRSGTSASDTQYFGPGTRLTVL.

This clonotype has just a few counts. The genes are TRBV5-4 and TRBJ2-7, with TRBD2 as a possible D gene (6 bases). The CDR3 has 12 amino acids. Germline assignment: CDR1 SGHNT and CDR2 YYREEE (reference sequence). With 6 bases removed from V and 8 bases from J, the gap between germline ends came to 15 bases. Here the CDR3 DNA reads TGTGCCAGCAACCCTCAGGGAGGCAAGCAGTACTTC. This gives the protein CASNPQGGKQYF.

This clonotype was recorded a few times. The chain carries TRBV15 and TRBJ2-1; D might be TRBD2 (5 bases). The CDR3 extends over 19 amino acids. V was pared by 2 bases and J by 5 bases, with 25 bases between. Per germline, CDR1 LNHNV and CDR2 YYDKDF (reference sequence). CDR3 region: CATSRTRDGEASWNNEQFF. In DNA form, the CDR3 reads TGTGCCACCAGCAGAACTAGGGATGGCGAGGCTAGCTGGAACAATGAGCAGTTCTTC.

This clonotype showed up just a few times. CDR3 sequence: CSVLLRGINDEQYF. The CDR3 DNA follows: TGCAGCGTCTTACTCCGGGGGATTAACGACGAGCAGTACTTC. The genes are TRBV29-1 and TRBJ2-7; D might be TRBD2 (6 bases). This CDR3 is 14 amino acids long. The V gene lost 6 bases and the J gene lost 5 bases, with 20 bases spanning the gap. CDR1 and CDR2 (germline): SQVTM, ANQGSEA.

V usage is TRBV6-1 and J usage is TRBJ2-7, with TRBD1 identical over 12 bases. V lost 5 bases to trimming and J lost 4 bases; unmatched junction nucleotides: 9. The CDR3 sequence is 16 residues long. Germline values: CDR1 MNHNS, CDR2 SASEGT. The CDR3 DNA reads as TGTGCCAGCAGTCGTGGGACAGGGGGCGTGAGGTACGAGCAGTACTTC. Translation: CASSRGTGGVRYEQYF.

This chain joins TRBV25-1 and TRBJ1-2; weak D call: TRBD1 (6 bases). The CDR3 runs 14 residues. V lost 7 bases to trimming and J lost 2 bases, with 14 bases between them. Germline loops: CDR1 MGHDK, CDR2 SYGVNS. The CDR3 DNA reads as TGTGCCAGCACTCCGGGACACCCGAACTATGGCTACACCTTC. Translated: CASTPGHPNYGYTF.

This rearrangement joins TRBV7-9 to TRBJ2-3; the match to TRBD1 covers 9 bases. V gave up 5 bases and J gave up 1 base; unmatched junction bases: 7. This CDR3 has 16 amino acids. The germline V gene has CDR1 SEHNR and CDR2 FQNEAQ (reference sequence). The CDR3 here is CASSTPGQGRTDTQYF. The CDR3 DNA reads TGTGCCAGCAGCACCCCGGGACAGGGCCGCACAGATACGCAGTATTTT.

This clonotype occurred a few times. In DNA, the CDR3 is TGCGCCAGCAGCTTGAGCAGCTTTAATGAAAAACTGTTTTTT. Residues: CASSLSSFNEKLFF. The genes are TRBV5-1 and TRBJ1-4; D call uncertain. The CDR3 runs to 14 residues. Germline loops: CDR1 SGHRS, CDR2 YFSETQ. The V gene lost 1 base and the J gene lost 4 bases, with 8 bases spanning the gap. Looking up the rest from reference TRBV5-1 and TRBJ1-4 gives the full variable domain: KAGVTQTPRYLIKTRGQQVTLSCSPISGHRSVSWYQQTPGQGLQFLFEYFSETQRNKGNFPGRFSGRQFSNSRSEMNVSTLELGDSALYLCASSLSSFNEKLFFGSGTQLSVL.

The chain joins TRBV6-5 to TRBJ1-1; D call uncertain. Germline CDR1 reads MNHEY; CDR2 reads SVGAGI. The CDR3 covers 17 residues. Trimming left V 2 bases short and J 4 bases short, with 20 bases between. In nucleotides, the CDR3 is TGTGCCAGCAGTTACCTTTCCCCGGGATTGGCGACCACTGAAGCTTTCTTT. Translation gives CASSYLSPGLATTEAFF.

This clonotype was picked up many times. The rearrangement joins TRBV11-1 to TRBJ2-1; TRBD2 matches 10 bases. V lost 8 bases, J lost 7 bases, and 11 bases stayed unmatched. Germline CDR1 and CDR2: SGHAT and FQDESV (reference sequence). This CDR3 is built from 15 residues. CDR3 protein: CASDLAGGEGNEQFF. The CDR3 nucleotides read TGTGCCAGCGACTTAGCGGGAGGAGAAGGGAATGAGCAGTTCTTC.

The chain joins TRBV20-1 to TRBJ2-1, with D perhaps given as TRBD1 or TRBD2 (5 bases each). The CDR3 consists of 13 residues. V lost 8 bases and J lost 4, with 15 bases in between. The germline CDR1 and CDR2 sequences are DFQATT and SNEGSKA (reference sequence). The CDR3 DNA follows: TGCAGTACCTTGACGGGGCTATACAATGAGCAGTTCTTC. This codes for CSTLTGLYNEQFF.

This rearrangement joins TRBV28 to TRBJ1-4; the D is unclear. CDR1 MDHEN and CDR2 SYDVKM come from the germline V gene. The germline V and J ends were trimmed by 6 bases and 1 base, with 9 bases remaining between them. The CDR3 covers 14 residues. The CDR3 coding sequence is TGTGCCAGCAGCCCACATGAAACTAATGAAAAACTGTTTTTT. This gives the protein CASSPHETNEKLFF.

Here the CDR3 DNA reads TGTGCCAGCACCCCGGGAGCGGGAGACTACGAGCAGTACTTC. Translating gives CASTPGAGDYEQYF. This sequence joins TRBV6-1 and TRBJ2-7, with 8 nucleotides matching TRBD2. This CDR3 is 14 amino acids long. Trimming cost V 7 bases and J 3 bases; bases outside gene matches: 8. Germline V gene data show CDR1 as MNHNS and CDR2 as SASEGT.

The chain recombines TRBV20-1 with TRBJ1-5; the match to TRBD1 covers 9 bases. This CDR3 spans 15 amino acids. V trimming: 6 bases; J trimming: 3 bases; junction bases outside the gene matches: 9. CDR1 is DFQATT and CDR2 is SNEGSKA in the germline V gene (reference sequence). The CDR3: CSAGGTGFDNQPQHF. The CDR3 nucleotides read TGCAGTGCGGGAGGGACAGGGTTTGACAATCAGCCCCAGCATTTT.